These T cell receptor beta chains were read from a single sample in a study of cytomegalovirus exposure and HLA in healthy donors. Sequencing was performed with immunoSEQ multiplex PCR; in TCRdb, only in-frame clones are kept and a portion is missing. The data contain some 320,000 clones, approximately 90% of them seen just once; the ten biggest clones take up approximately 1%. Source material: PBMCs. These receptors came from a young woman in good health and CMV-seropositive. CDR3s include the opening cysteine and the closing phenylalanine or tryptophan. The order of the fields is V gene, J gene, clone size, D gene, CDR3 protein, CDR3 DNA. The D gene is left open where the match is weak. Expanded clones get a size class; other rows say once, few or many, or leave the size out.

TRBV25-1	TRBJ2-2	NA	TRBD2	CASSRLAGGELFF	TGTGCCAGCAGTCGACTAGCGGGCGGGGAGCTGTTTTTT
TRBV9	TRBJ1-1	NA	NA	CASSGTLLTTDTEAFF	TGTGCCAGCTCCGGGACATTACTCACAACGGACACTGAAGCTTTCTTT
TRBV30	TRBJ1-3	NA	NA	CAWTPPTASGNTIYF	TGTGCCTGGACCCCCCCGACAGCCTCTGGAAACACCATATATTTT
TRBV2	TRBJ2-1	NA	TRBD2	CASSSPSGVSYNEQFF	TGTGCCAGCAGTTCCCCGAGCGGGGTCTCCTACAATGAGCAGTTCTTC
TRBV27	TRBJ2-7	NA	NA	CASSLNPGGYEQYF	TGTGCCAGCAGTTTAAACCCCGGGGGCTACGAGCAGTACTTC
TRBV30	TRBJ1-1	few	TRBD1	CAWSWEQGEAFF	TGTGCCTGGAGTTGGGAACAGGGGGAAGCTTTCTTT
TRBV9	TRBJ2-2	NA	NA	CASSVVGGFTGELFF	TGTGCCAGCAGCGTAGTTGGGGGCTTCACCGGGGAGCTGTTTTTT
TRBV28	TRBJ1-2	NA	NA	CASSLSGGGSDSNYGYTF	TGTGCCAGCAGTTTATCCGGGGGGGGTTCCGATTCTAACTATGGCTACACCTTC
TRBV2	TRBJ2-2	NA	NA	CASTGLLITGELFF	TGTGCCAGCACAGGACTACTTATCACCGGGGAGCTGTTTTTT
TRBV30	TRBJ1-1	NA	NA	CAWSSGTEAFF	TGTGCCTGGAGTTCCGGCACTGAAGCTTTCTTT
TRBV4-2	TRBJ2-3	NA	NA	CASSQRAEFTDTQYF	TGTGCCAGCAGCCAAAGAGCGGAATTCACAGATACGCAGTATTTT
TRBV13	TRBJ1-5	NA	NA	CASSFLGQPQHF	TGTGCCAGCAGCTTTCTAGGACAGCCCCAGCATTTT
TRBV28	TRBJ1-6	NA	NA	CASSLPPINSPLHF	TGTGCCAGCAGTCTCCCTCCCATTAATTCACCCCTCCACTTT
TRBV4-2	TRBJ2-1	once	NA	CASSRLGGGYEQFF	TGTGCCAGCAGCCGTCTAGGGGGTGGGTATGAGCAGTTCTTC
TRBV4-2	TRBJ2-3	NA	TRBD1	CASSNQGDRPYSTDTQYF	TGTGCCAGCAGCAACCAGGGGGACCGACCGTATTCCACAGATACGCAGTATTTT
TRBV7-8	TRBJ2-2	NA	NA	CASSLAVPTGELFF	TGTGCCAGCAGCTTAGCGGTACCGACCGGGGAGCTGTTTTTT
TRBV11-2	TRBJ1-1	NA	NA	CASSLVFTGATTEAFF	TGTGCCAGCAGCTTAGTTTTCACGGGGGCAACCACTGAAGCTTTCTTT
TRBV6-1	TRBJ2-6	NA	NA	CASSVLKTGANVLTF	TGTGCCAGCAGTGTTCTTAAGACTGGGGCCAACGTCCTGACTTTC
TRBV19	TRBJ1-2	NA	NA	CASSIDLSGARGYTF	TGTGCCAGTAGTATAGATCTTTCGGGGGCTCGAGGCTACACCTTC
TRBV30	TRBJ1-5	NA	NA	CAWSDMGGSLQLQHF	TGTGCCTGGAGTGACATGGGGGGAAGTCTTCAGCTCCAGCATTTT
TRBV7-9	TRBJ1-3	NA	NA	CASSLGQAGNTIYF	TGTGCCAGCAGCTTAGGACAGGCTGGAAACACCATATATTTT
TRBV12-5	TRBJ2-7	few	TRBD2	CASAINPGLARWEQYF	TGTGCTAGTGCTATTAACCCGGGACTAGCGAGATGGGAGCAGTACTTC
TRBV13	TRBJ2-1	NA	TRBD2	CASSPRKPGLAGGLRNEQFF	TGTGCCAGCAGTCCCCGAAAGCCGGGACTAGCGGGGGGTCTAAGGAATGAGCAGTTCTTC
TRBV4-3	TRBJ2-1	NA	NA	CASSQDPGGPVHNEQFF	TGCGCCAGCAGCCAAGATCCCGGAGGGCCTGTACACAATGAGCAGTTCTTC
TRBV30	TRBJ2-2	once	NA	CAWSGSGELFF	TGTGCCTGGAGTGGGTCCGGGGAGCTGTTTTTT
TRBV28	TRBJ2-2	NA	TRBD2	CASSSSLLAGGVGELFF	TGTGCCAGCAGTTCTTCTTTGTTAGCGGGAGGCGTCGGGGAGCTGTTTTTT
TRBV2	TRBJ1-1	NA	NA	CASKGGIAAEAFF	TGTGCCAGCAAAGGAGGGATCGCAGCTGAAGCTTTCTTT
TRBV30	TRBJ2-7	NA	NA	CAWSVFRDEQYF	TGTGCCTGGAGTGTGTTCAGGGACGAGCAGTACTTC
TRBV28	TRBJ2-7	NA	NA	CASSYPVGRPYEQYF	TGTGCCAGCAGCTACCCAGTGGGGAGGCCCTACGAGCAGTACTTC
TRBV5-8	TRBJ1-3	NA	NA	CAIRGANSGNTIYF	TGTGCCATTCGGGGGGCCAACTCTGGAAACACCATATATTTT
TRBV9	TRBJ1-3	NA	NA	CASSARSSGNTIYF	TGTGCCAGCAGCGCCAGAAGCTCTGGAAACACCATATATTTT
TRBV27	TRBJ2-3	NA	NA	CASSFTVNTDTQYF	TGTGCCAGCAGTTTTACTGTAAACACAGATACGCAGTATTTT
TRBV28	TRBJ2-7	NA	TRBD1	CASSRQGAYEQYF	TGTGCCAGCAGTAGACAGGGAGCCTACGAGCAGTACTTC
TRBV6-6	TRBJ2-5	NA	NA	CASSLPGQEETQYF	TGTGCCAGCAGTTTACCGGGACAAGAAGAGACCCAGTACTTC
TRBV9	TRBJ2-2	NA	NA	CASSVGTLNTGELFF	TGTGCCAGCAGCGTAGGGACTCTGAACACCGGGGAGCTGTTTTTT
TRBV7-6	TRBJ2-7	NA	TRBD2	CASTPGTSGIGQYF	TGTGCCAGCACCCCCGGGACTAGCGGGATCGGGCAGTACTTC
TRBV4-1	TRBJ2-7	NA	TRBD2	CASSQASGQTYEQYF	TGCGCCAGCAGCCAGGCTAGCGGGCAAACCTACGAGCAGTACTTC
TRBV7-8	TRBJ1-2	NA	NA	CASSLGLRIGASNYGYTF	TGTGCCAGCAGCTTGGGTCTCCGGATTGGGGCCAGTAACTATGGCTACACCTTC
TRBV27	TRBJ2-5	NA	TRBD2	CASSPWTSGGVQETQYF	TGTGCCAGCAGTCCCTGGACTAGCGGGGGGGTCCAAGAGACCCAGTACTTC
TRBV19	TRBJ1-2	once	NA	CASRGGTAYGYTF	TGTGCCAGTAGAGGGGGGACGGCCTATGGCTACACCTTC
TRBV5-1	TRBJ2-7	NA	TRBD1	CASSSPTGQVIYEQYF	TGCGCCAGCAGCTCTCCGACGGGACAGGTTATTTACGAGCAGTACTTC
TRBV20-1	TRBJ2-1	NA	NA	CSARVMAEQFF	TGCAGTGCTAGAGTCATGGCGGAGCAGTTCTTC
TRBV7-2	TRBJ1-2	NA	TRBD1	CASRHRGGEFSGYTF	TGTGCCAGCAGGCACAGGGGAGGGGAGTTTTCTGGCTACACCTTC
TRBV18	TRBJ2-7	NA	NA	CASSPGPGKGTYEQYF	TGTGCCAGCTCCCCCGGACCAGGGAAGGGTACCTACGAGCAGTACTTC
TRBV5-6	TRBJ2-5	NA	TRBD1	CASSLYAGTGVQETQYF	TGTGCCAGCAGCCTATACGCCGGGACAGGGGTCCAAGAGACCCAGTACTTC
TRBV2	TRBJ1-5	NA	NA	CASGGGGPSTWPQHF	TGTGCCAGTGGGGGCGGGGGGCCCTCCACGTGGCCCCAGCATTTT
TRBV28	TRBJ1-2	few	NA	CASSALFYGYTF	TGTGCCAGCAGTGCCTTGTTCTATGGCTACACCTTC
TRBV15	TRBJ2-3	NA	NA	CATSRASTDTQYF	TGTGCCACCAGCAGAGCGAGCACAGATACGCAGTATTTT
TRBV6-5	TRBJ2-3	NA	TRBD2	CASKVPGLNTQYF	TGTGCCAGCAAGGTGCCGGGACTAAATACGCAGTATTTT
TRBV27	TRBJ1-1	NA	NA	CASSLIGRGEAFF	TGTGCCAGCAGTTTAATCGGGAGGGGTGAAGCTTTCTTT
TRBV28	TRBJ1-5	few	NA	CASRETLSNQPQHF	TGTGCCAGCAGAGAGACACTGAGCAATCAGCCCCAGCATTTT
TRBV29-1	TRBJ1-2	NA	TRBD1	CSVVGGAGGYTF	TGCAGCGTTGTAGGGGGCGCGGGCGGCTACACCTTC
TRBV19	TRBJ2-7	NA	NA	CASSILASEGRSYEQYF	TGTGCCAGTAGTATTTTGGCTAGCGAGGGACGCTCCTACGAGCAGTACTTC
TRBV25-1	TRBJ2-1	NA	NA	CASSTGTTNEQFF	TGTGCCAGCAGTACCGGGACGACCAATGAGCAGTTCTTC
TRBV30	TRBJ1-5	NA	TRBD1	CAWGPTGGQPQHF	TGTGCCTGGGGCCCCACAGGGGGTCAGCCCCAGCATTTT